A few counts support the clone carrying this T cell receptor beta chain. Its antigen remains unknown. Trimming at V came to 5 bases and at J to 4 bases, leaving 15 bases not matched to a gene. Germline lookup yields CDR1 SGHTA and CDR2 FQGNSA. CDR3 length: 19 residues. Researchers ran the PCR with 60 Vbeta and 13 Jbeta primers. TCRdb's table, derived via immunoSEQ multiplex PCR, lists solely in-frame clones and lacks some. The sample contains 200,000 to 250,000 clones, 70% to 90% of which appear only once. The source of the sample is a study of cytomegalovirus exposure and HLA in healthy donors. Study results and caveats: For cytomegalovirus status, the classifier reportedly gave diagnoses with high specificity and sensitivity.

The V and J genes are TRBV7-2 and TRBJ2-2; 11 nucleotides agree with TRBD2. Source material: PBMCs. The receptor's source is a human donor in good health. CDR3 sequence reads: CASSPKGSSGRVGTGELFF. The CDR3 bases are TGTGCCAGCAGCCCTAAAGGGAGTAGCGGGAGGGTCGGCACCGGGGAGCTGTTTTTT.